Shown below are 16 T cell receptor beta chains from a single sample sequenced in a study of blood T cell repertoires in COVID-19. Sequencing used immunoSEQ multiplex PCR; TCRdb keeps in-frame clones, though not all of them. Among around 130,000 clones listed, under 85% were seen once. Sequencing input: peripheral blood. Receptor source: an older woman with acute or convalescent COVID-19.

This sequence joins TRBV7-9 and TRBJ2-7, with 7 positions matching TRBD1. Germline V gene data show CDR1 as SEHNR and CDR2 as FQNEAQ (reference sequence). The CDR3 is made up of 15 amino acids. With 1 base clipped from V and 0 bases from J, the junction kept 3 bases outside the gene matches. The CDR3 region has the DNA TGTGCCAGCAGCTTAGGCCGGGACAGCTCCTACGAGCAGTACTTC. Translation: CASSLGRDSSYEQYF.

The rearrangement joins TRBV6-5 to TRBJ1-4; a possible D gene is TRBD1 (5 bases). This CDR3 has 16 amino acids. Germline V gene sequence: CDR1 MNHEY, CDR2 SVGAGI. The germline V and J ends were trimmed by 0 bases and 4 bases, with 12 bases remaining between them. The CDR3: CASSYSGRGYNEKLFF. In nucleotides, the CDR3 is TGTGCCAGCAGTTACTCCGGACGGGGGTATAATGAAAAACTGTTTTTT.

The V and J genes are TRBV19 and TRBJ1-5, with 8 bases fitting TRBD1. Per germline, CDR1 LNHDA and CDR2 SQIVND (reference sequence). With 5 bases clipped from V and 2 bases from J, the junction kept 5 bases outside the gene matches. This CDR3 has 15 residues. The CDR3 protein is CASSPDRVGNQPQHF. The CDR3 DNA sequence: TGTGCCAGTAGTCCGGACAGGGTCGGCAATCAGCCCCAGCATTTT.

A single count supports this clone. This rearrangement joins TRBV5-1 to TRBJ2-5; 8 bases match TRBD1. CDR3 length: 15 residues. V was clipped by 0 bases and J by 5 bases; unmatched bases: 6. Looked up from germline, CDR1 is SGHRS and CDR2 is YFSETQ. CDR3 residues: CASSLGQGAGETQYF. Written as DNA, the CDR3 is TGCGCCAGCAGCTTGGGGCAGGGGGCCGGGGAGACCCAGTACTTC.

The V gene is TRBV30, the J gene TRBJ1-3; D ambiguous. With 5 bases removed from V and 6 bases from J, the gap between germline ends came to 14 bases. The V gene's germline CDR1 is GTSNPN and CDR2 SVGIG (reference sequence). This CDR3 spans 13 amino acids. The chain's CDR3 is CAWDGLATNTIYF. In DNA form, the CDR3 reads TGTGCCTGGGACGGACTCGCCACAAACACCATATATTTT.

The chain has TRBV5-8 and TRBJ1-6, with D possibly matching TRBD1 (5 bases). Germline CDR1 SGHTS, CDR2 YDEGEE. This CDR3 comprises 15 residues. The V end was cut by 3 bases, the J end by 9 bases, with 16 bases between. The CDR3 spells CASSSSGGVGSPLHF. DNA of the CDR3: TGTGCCAGCAGCTCATCGGGGGGAGTTGGTTCACCCCTCCACTTT.

This clone was detected once. V usage is TRBV19 and J usage is TRBJ1-2; D unclear. V gave up 0 bases and J gave up 3 bases, with 2 bases separating them. Per germline, CDR1 LNHDA and CDR2 SQIVND (reference sequence). There are 12 residues in the CDR3. The CDR3 protein is CASSIDDYGYTF. The DNA of the CDR3 is TGTGCCAGTAGTATAGACGACTATGGCTACACCTTC.

V is TRBV30 and J is TRBJ1-5; D remains ambiguous. The germline gives CDR1 GTSNPN, CDR2 SVGIG (reference sequence). The CDR3 has 12 amino acids. V lost 1 base to trimming and J lost 4 bases, with 5 bases between them. The CDR3 here is CAWSGGNQPQHF. DNA of the CDR3: TGTGCCTGGAGTGGCGGGAATCAGCCCCAGCATTTT.

The chain uses TRBV24-1 and TRBJ2-1, with 7 bases matching TRBD1. Germline V gene lookup returns CDR1 KGHDR and CDR2 SFDVKD. This CDR3 contains 16 residues. V lost 3 bases, J lost 0 bases, and 4 bases stayed unmatched. CDR3 sequence: CATSDDRASSYNEQFF. As DNA, the CDR3 is TGTGCCACCAGTGATGACAGGGCCAGCTCCTACAATGAGCAGTTCTTC.

The chain uses TRBV6-6 and TRBJ1-2; the D is unclear. This CDR3 spans 11 amino acids. Germline assignment: CDR1 MNHNY and CDR2 SVGAGI (reference sequence). With 5 bases removed from V and 8 bases from J, the gap between germline ends came to 9 bases. CDR3 nucleotide sequence: TGTGCCAGCAGTCCCTCCCGGGGCTACACCTTC. Its translation: CASSPSRGYTF.

This chain joins TRBV5-8 and TRBJ2-1; TRBD1 matches 11 bases. The junction had 5 bases not matched to a gene; V was cut back by 3 bases and J by 6 bases. The CDR3 runs 15 residues. Germline values: CDR1 SGHTS, CDR2 YDEGEE. The CDR3 loop reads CASSSGQGASNEQFF. CDR3 bases: TGTGCCAGCAGCTCCGGACAGGGGGCGAGCAATGAGCAGTTCTTC.

The chain couples TRBV6-4 to TRBJ2-6; D might be TRBD2 (5 bases). This CDR3 region has 14 residues. V lost 10 bases and J 2 bases, leaving 12 bases between the germline ends. Per germline, CDR1 MRHNA and CDR2 SNTAGT. In DNA form, the CDR3 reads TGTGCCACTAAAGAGGGCCCTGGGGCCAACGTCCTGACTTTC. This encodes CATKEGPGANVLTF.

The gene calls are TRBV4-1 and TRBJ1-1; possible D gene TRBD1, 6 bases. V lost 4 bases, J lost 1 base, and 10 bases lay in between. The CDR3 contains 14 residues. Looked up from germline, CDR1 is MGHRA and CDR2 is YSYEKL. The CDR3 DNA reads TGCGCCAGCAGCCTTGGACAGACGAACACTGAAGCTTTCTTT. Translated: CASSLGQTNTEAFF.

The rearrangement uses TRBV7-2 and TRBJ2-2; D perhaps matches TRBD1 (6 bases). The CDR3 consists of 16 residues. Between the trimmed V and J ends, which lost 2 bases and 5 bases, there was a span of 15 bases. Looked up from germline, CDR1 is SGHTA and CDR2 is FQGNSA. The CDR3 bases are TGTGCCAGCAGCTTAAGGCCAGGGGCGAGGACCGGGGAGCTGTTTTTT. It codes for CASSLRPGARTGELFF.

The chain links TRBV10-1 to TRBJ1-1, with D maybe TRBD1 (6 bases). Germline CDR1 and CDR2: WNHNN and SYGVQD (reference sequence). Trimming shortened V by 0 bases and J by 8 bases, and 16 bases separated the two germline ends. This CDR3 comprises 15 residues. The CDR3: CASSESGPPGAEAFF. The CDR3 DNA is TGCGCCAGCAGTGAGTCGGGCCCTCCAGGGGCCGAAGCTTTCTTT.

The chain joins TRBV7-8 to TRBJ2-7, with a weak D call TRBD1 (5 bases). The CDR3 runs 12 residues. Germline loops: CDR1 SGHVS, CDR2 FQNEAQ. The ends were cut back, 1 base at V and 6 bases at J, with 7 bases in the middle. CDR3 DNA: TGTGCCAGCAGCTTAGAGGGGTTCGAGCAGTACGTC. It yields the protein CASSLEGFEQYV.